This TCR beta chain was obtained from a study of type 1 regulatory T cells. About the research overall: An in vitro protocol generated T-allo10, a Tr1-enriched, alloantigen-specific CD4 T cell product. Study-wide points: Compared with non-type 1 regulatory T cells, type 1 regulatory T cells showed a more restricted TCR repertoire.

TCRdb reprocessed the reads via MiXCR and lists one record per CDR3 protein. In the table there are tens of thousands of distinct CDR3 sequences, under 25% of which are singletons. Comments on this clonotype: What it binds is not known.

Germline lookup yields CDR1 KGHSH and CDR2 LQKENI. V lost 6 bases to trimming and J lost 3 bases, with 15 bases between them. The CDR3 covers 14 residues. This TCR was recovered from a human donor in good health. The chain couples TRBV18 to TRBJ2-7; unclear D gene. The sequenced material came from cultured type 1 regulatory T (Tr1) cells, either the whole culture or a sorted fraction (not recorded which). The CDR3 reads CASSTGLTGYEQYF. Written as DNA, the CDR3 is TGTGCCAGCTCCACGGGTCTAACGGGCTACGAGCAGTACTTC.